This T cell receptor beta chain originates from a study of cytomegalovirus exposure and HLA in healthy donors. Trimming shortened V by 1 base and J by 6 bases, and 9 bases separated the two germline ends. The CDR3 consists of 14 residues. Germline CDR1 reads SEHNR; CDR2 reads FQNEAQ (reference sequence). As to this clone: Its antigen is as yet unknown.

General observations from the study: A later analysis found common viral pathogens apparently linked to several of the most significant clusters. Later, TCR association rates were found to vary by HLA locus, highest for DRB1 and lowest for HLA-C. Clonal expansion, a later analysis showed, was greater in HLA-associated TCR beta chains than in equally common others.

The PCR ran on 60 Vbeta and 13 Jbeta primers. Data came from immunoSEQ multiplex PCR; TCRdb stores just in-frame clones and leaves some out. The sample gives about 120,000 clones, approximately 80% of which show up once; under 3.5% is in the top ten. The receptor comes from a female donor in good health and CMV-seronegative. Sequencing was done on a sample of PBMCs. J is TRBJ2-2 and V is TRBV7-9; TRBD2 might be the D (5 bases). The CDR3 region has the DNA TGTGCCAGCAGCTTAGGGGGAGAATCCGGGGAGCTGTTTTTT. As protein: CASSLGGESGELFF.